These T cell receptor beta chains were read from a single sample in a study of lymphopenia after photon versus proton radiotherapy. Clones were read by immunoSEQ multiplex PCR, and TCRdb kept only the in-frame ones, dropping some. The profile shows 29,000 or so clones, about 91% of them singletons. This material consisted of peripheral blood, taken from a patient treated with proton-based radiotherapy. Receptors were obtained from a woman aged 60 to 75 with cholangiocarcinoma. Some clones in this sample may be carry-over from other donors' samples. Both conserved end residues are part of each CDR3. A D gene is named only where the DNA matches it firmly. Clone sizes are given selectively: once, few, many, or a class where the clone is expanded.

clone_size d_call j_call v_call cdr3_nt cdr3_aa
. . TRBJ1-2 TRBV7-9 TGTGCCAGCAGCTTAGAACTCAATGGCTACACCTTC CASSLELNGYTF
. . TRBJ2-6 TRBV30 TGTGCCTGGGGTGAAAGACGTGGGGCCAACGTCCTGACTTTC CAWGERRGANVLTF
. . TRBJ2-6 TRBV21-1 TGTGCCAGCAGCAATAAACATCTAAGGGCCGGGGCCAACGTCCTGACTTTC CASSNKHLRAGANVLTF
. TRBD2 TRBJ2-3 TRBV4-3 TGCGCCAGCAGCCACACACTAGCGGGAGGGCGCACAGATACGCAGTATTTT CASSHTLAGGRTDTQYF
. . TRBJ2-7 TRBV2 TGTGCCAGCAGTGGTGCCTACGAGCAGTACTTC CASSGAYEQYF
few . TRBJ1-4 TRBV5-1 TGCGCCAGCAGCTCGGGGGGAAATGAAAAACTGTTTTTT CASSSGGNEKLFF
. TRBD1 TRBJ1-5 TRBV2 TGTGCCAGCAGTGGAGAAGGGGGCTCTGGCAATCAGCCCCAGCATTTT CASSGEGGSGNQPQHF
. . TRBJ1-6 TRBV27 TGTGCCAGCAGCCAATACCATGGGGGCACGAATTCACCCCTCCACTTT CASSQYHGGTNSPLHF
once . TRBJ2-5 TRBV6-6 TGTGCCAGCAAATTTGGTGGGAGGCTCCAAGAGACCCAGTACTTC CASKFGGRLQETQYF
. . TRBJ1-1 TRBV5-4 TGTGCCAGCAGCTTGGGGGGCTGGTTAGGGGTTGCTGAAGCTTTCTTT CASSLGGWLGVAEAFF
. TRBD2 TRBJ2-7 TRBV27 TGTGCCAGCAGGAGGGGACTAGCGGGAGGGCCCGCCGAGCACTACTTC CASRRGLAGGPAEHYF
. . TRBJ2-7 TRBV19 TGTGCCAGTAGTAGGGGACGCGGGGCTTCCTACGAGCAGTACTTC CASSRGRGASYEQYF
few . TRBJ1-1 TRBV18 TGTGCCAGCTCACCACAGGAGAACACTGAAGCTTTCTTT CASSPQENTEAFF
. . TRBJ1-2 TRBV6-5 TGTGCCAGCAGTTATCGAGAGCAGGGGCCTTATGGCTACACCTTC CASSYREQGPYGYTF
. . TRBJ2-1 TRBV9 TGTGCCAGCAGCGTAGGGATCGGTACTCAGTTCTTC CASSVGIGTQFF
. . TRBJ2-1 TRBV5-1 TGCGCCAGCAGCTTGGTTGGGGGAGGAGAGGATGAGCAGTTCTTC CASSLVGGGEDEQFF
few TRBD2 TRBJ2-1 TRBV7-9 TGTGCCAGCAGCTTCCTATCCGGGACTAGCGGGAGAGATGAGCAGTTCTTC CASSFLSGTSGRDEQFF
. TRBD1 TRBJ2-3 TRBV5-1 TGCGCCAGCAGCGCAGGACAGGGTGGAGATACGCAGTATTTT CASSAGQGGDTQYF
. TRBD2 TRBJ2-2 TRBV5-1 TGCGCCAGCAGCTTGGGCTCCCAGTCGGGGGGCACCGGGGAGCTGTTTTTT CASSLGSQSGGTGELFF
. TRBD1 TRBJ2-1 TRBV10-1 TGCGCCAGCAGCCGACAGGGGGCCGGCAATGAGCAGTTCTTC CASSRQGAGNEQFF
once . TRBJ1-5 TRBV15 TGTGCCACCAGCATGGACAATCAGCCCCAGCATTTT CATSMDNQPQHF
. . TRBJ2-7 TRBV4-1 TGCGCCAGCAGCCAAGATACGGGGCCCTCCTACGAGCAGTACTTC CASSQDTGPSYEQYF
. . TRBJ2-5 TRBV18 TGTGCCAGCTCACCACTGCCAGAGACCCAGTACTTC CASSPLPETQYF
. TRBD1 TRBJ2-1 TRBV23-1 TGCGCCAGCAGTCAACCAAAGAAACGGACAGGGTGGAATGAGCAGTTCTTC CASSQPKKRTGWNEQFF
. . TRBJ1-5 TRBV10-3 TGTGCCATCAGTGAGTCTATAGCGGTAGGCGGTCGGCAGCCCCAGCATTTT CAISESIAVGGRQPQHF
. . TRBJ2-4 TRBV7-9 TGTGCCAGCAGCTCAGTAACCGCAGAGACCAAAAACATTCAGTACTTC CASSSVTAETKNIQYF
. . TRBJ1-2 TRBV20-1 TGCAGTGCTAGCAAGGGCGGAGGCTACACCTTC CSASKGGGYTF
. . TRBJ2-5 TRBV5-1 TGCGCCAGCAGCTCATCAGGGGAAGAGACCCAGTACTTC CASSSSGEETQYF
. TRBD1 TRBJ1-3 TRBV30 TGTGCCTGGAGCAAGGACAGGGAATCTGGAAACACCATATATTTT CAWSKDRESGNTIYF
. TRBD1 TRBJ2-1 TRBV10-3 TGTGCCATCAGTGAGTTAGGACAGGGGAAGGCCCAGTTCTTC CAISELGQGKAQFF
. TRBD2 TRBJ2-5 TRBV5-1 TGCGCCAGCAGCGGCCTAGCGGGGCAAGAGACCCAGTACTTC CASSGLAGQETQYF
. . TRBJ2-3 TRBV18 TGTGCCAGCTCAGAGCGGACAGATACGCAGTATTTT CASSERTDTQYF
. . TRBJ1-2 TRBV11-2 TGTGCCAGCAGCTTAGGGTTACGTAACTATGGCTACACCTTC CASSLGLRNYGYTF
. TRBD2 TRBJ2-1 TRBV7-9 TGTGCCAGCAGCCAGGGACTAGCGAGCTCCTACAATGAGCAGTTCTTC CASSQGLASSYNEQFF
. . TRBJ2-1 TRBV10-1 TGCGCCAGCAGCCGGGACACCTACAATGAGCAGTTCTTC CASSRDTYNEQFF
once . TRBJ1-1 TRBV10-3 TGTGCCAAGAGCGGACAGGAAGCTTTCTTT CAKSGQEAFF
. . TRBJ1-4 TRBV5-6 TGTGCCAGCAGCTTGGCCCAGGCAAATCAACTGTTTTTT CASSLAQANQLFF
. . TRBJ1-5 TRBV2 TGTGCCAGCAGTGCAGAAGTTGGCAATCAGCCCCAGCATTTT CASSAEVGNQPQHF
. TRBD1 TRBJ2-7 TRBV18 TGTGCCAGCTCACCTAGGGGGACAGGGGTCTACGAGCAGTACTTC CASSPRGTGVYEQYF
. . TRBJ1-4 TRBV5-1 TGCGCCAGCAGCTTGGTAGGGTCAACTAATGAAAAACTGTTTTTT CASSLVGSTNEKLFF
. . TRBJ2-1 TRBV2 TGTGCCAGCACCACTTACAATGAGCAGTTCTTC CASTTYNEQFF
. TRBD2 TRBJ2-1 TRBV2 TGTGCCAGTATAGCGGGGGGGCCCTATGAGCAGTTCTTC CASIAGGPYEQFF
few TRBD1 TRBJ2-7 TRBV7-9 TGTGCCAGCAGCCCCGGGACAGGGGGCATTGGGCAGTACTTC CASSPGTGGIGQYF
. . TRBJ2-7 TRBV2 TGTGCCAGCAGTGAAGCGTTGGAGGGGATCACCTACGAGCAGTACTTC CASSEALEGITYEQYF
. . TRBJ1-2 TRBV7-2 TGTGCCAGCAGCTTAGATCTGGGGGGATTCTATGGCTACACCTTC CASSLDLGGFYGYTF
. . TRBJ1-2 TRBV10-3 TGTGCCATCAGTGCCCTTGGGGGTGTGGACTTGATGCTATATGGCTACACCTTC CAISALGGVDLMLYGYTF
few . TRBJ2-7 TRBV6-5 TGTGCCAGCAGTTACCAGTCGAACGCAGACAACGAGCAGTACTTC CASSYQSNADNEQYF
. . TRBJ2-5 TRBV5-4 TGTGCCAGCAGCTTCGACTTAGAGAGGACCCAGTACTTC CASSFDLERTQYF
. . TRBJ1-1 TRBV29-1 TGCAGCGCCACCATAGTGACTGAAGCTTTCTTT CSATIVTEAFF
. TRBD2 TRBJ2-7 TRBV6-5 TGTGCCAGCAGTTATCGGGAGGAGGGCTACGAGCAGTACTTC CASSYREEGYEQYF
. TRBD2 TRBJ2-7 TRBV27 TGTGCCAGCAGTTTTAGTGCTAGCGGGACATACGAGCAGTACTTC CASSFSASGTYEQYF
. TRBD1 TRBJ2-5 TRBV5-4 TGTGCCAGCAGTTTAGACAGGGTCGAGACCCAGTACTTC CASSLDRVETQYF